This T cell receptor (beta chain) derives from a study of blood T cell repertoires in COVID-19. Study information: Samples of COVID-19 (acute and convalescent) were obtained from the United States, Italy and Spain. PBMCs, B-cell-depleted T cells, or T cells were the source of the cDNA or gDNA that made up the material.

Germline V gives CDR1 SGHDN, CDR2 FVKESK. CDR3 length: 15 residues. The V segment lost 4 bases and the J segment 1 base; nucleotides outside the gene matches: 6. Sequencing was performed with immunoSEQ multiplex PCR; in TCRdb, only in-frame clones are kept and a portion is missing. The sample comprises about 410,000 clones, roughly 88% of which are singletons, and approximately 0.55% rests with the top ten. Among Cohort 3 donors, those recovered had two negative PCRs, clearance, or symptom resolution. The V gene is TRBV14, the J gene TRBJ1-1; 7 nucleotides agree with TRBD1. This receptor was identified in a man younger than 35 who had recovered from COVID-19. Sequenced sample: PBMCs or T cells enriched from blood (not recorded which). The CDR3 sequence is CASSPRTGTNTEAFF. In nucleotides, the CDR3 is TGTGCCAGCAGCCCGCGGACAGGTACGAACACTGAAGCTTTCTTT.